The clone carrying this T cell receptor (beta chain) has just a few counts. Its antigen is not known. The ends were cut back, 3 bases at V and 4 bases at J, with 24 bases in the middle. This CDR3 has 19 amino acids. The germline gives CDR1 SGHTA, CDR2 FQGTGA. The data were obtained in a study of Tregs in tolerant kidney transplant recipients. Study results and limitations: Nucleotide sequences could not be compared across some patients' samples due to primer changes.

Libraries were prepared by immunoSEQ multiplex PCR; TCRdb keeps only in-frame clonotypes and omits some of them. The table includes tens of thousands of clones, roughly 93% detected once. V and J are TRBV7-3 and TRBJ1-4; no clear D gene. This sequence originates from a human donor who received a combined kidney and bone marrow transplant. Sequences were derived from CD4+ T cells from blood, sampled before the transplant. CDR3 bases: TGTGCCAGCAGCTTCCAAGGAATTTGGAGGGTCATGGGTAATGAAAAACTGTTTTTT. Translated: CASSFQGIWRVMGNEKLFF.